This T cell receptor beta chain was documented in a study of T cells in Graves' hyperthyroidism and ophthalmopathy (dated by TCRdb to between 2019 and 2020). Notes on the research overall: To identify distinguishing TCR V-J signatures, a discovery cohort of about 100 patients was used, comprising roughly 45 with Graves' ophthalmopathy and some 60 with stable Graves' hyperthyroidism. An independent validation cohort of under 20 hyperthyroidism patients and some 15 patients who later progressed to ophthalmopathy tested prospective prediction of ophthalmopathy. For training and testing, the 100 patients in the discovery cohort were randomly divided in a 7:3 ratio. The study also compared thyroid tissue and blood T-cell repertoires from about six Graves' hyperthyroidism patients. After blood sampling, hyperthyroidism patients were treated with methimazole at a starting dose of 30 mg daily, and ophthalmopathy patients were treated with high-dose intravenous methylprednisolone. TCR Vbeta CDR3 sequencing of some 140 peripheral blood samples (43 ophthalmopathy, roughly 72 hyperthyroidism and roughly 17 progressor patients) is reported in the paper.

The paper's findings and limits, for the study overall: Most expanded thyroid clonotypes (frequency above 0.001) were also detected in blood, suggesting blood repertoires may reflect thyroid immune responses. Sample size was not statistically predetermined, and blinding of investigators to group allocation was not performed. In validation, progression to ophthalmopathy was predicted by the model with nearly 71% sensitivity and 72% to 80% specificity, a median of approximately 6.5 months before onset. A model built on a 13 V-J signature distinguished ophthalmopathy from stable hyperthyroidism, reaching about 88% sensitivity and under 84% specificity in cross-validation and 80%/75% in testing.

The TCR beta CDR3 regions were amplified from RNA transcripts. The first round of RT-PCR for the TCR CDR3 was performed with the HTBI primer set and the Qiagen OneStep RT-PCR kit. The libraries were constructed in a second round of multiplex PCR and then size-selected and purified. Libraries were sequenced paired-end with 100 bp reads on an Illumina HiSeq2000. The authors' analysis ran thus. Raw data were processed with SOAPnuke, discarding reads with adapters, uncalled bases, mean Phred below 15, or no exact constant-primer or identifier match. COPE v1.2.5 was used to merge high-quality paired reads, and clonotypes were defined as unique nucleotide sequences. MiTCR v1.1 was used to align clonotypes to the IMGT TRBV, TRBD and TRBJ reference segments. Analysis was restricted to V-J combinations with a frequency above 0.0001, which covered 99.2% of repertoires. A TCS score was defined as the ratio of F50 (clonal expansion) to E x V (chaos), with BLOSUM62-based TCRdist applied between CDR3 peptides within each V-J. Welch's t-statistics and random forest reduced roughly 500 V-J features to some 14, which were used in a naive Bayes classifier (R e1071). TCRdb's own reprocessing of the public reads used fastp at Q25 and MiXCR and kept productive beta chains. Each CDR3 protein gets just one entry, which takes the most common genes and DNA from the rows behind it. What appears here as the V and J calls and clone size reflects TCRdb's work, not the paper's. Counted in this sample were some 510,000 distinct CDR3 sequences; roughly 46% of them appeared once. The ten top clones hold 8.2% of the sample.

Stable Graves' hyperthyroidism was defined as the absence of progression to ophthalmopathy over 18 months of follow-up. Hyperthyroidism patients were newly diagnosed, had a disease duration of under 2 months, and were aged 18 to 65 years. The study excluded patients with uncontrolled infections, other autoimmune diseases, pregnancy or lactation. Diagnoses were established on the basis of clinical symptoms, serum thyroxine and TRAb, thyroid ultrasound, and orbital computed tomography. Total RNA was extracted using Trizol reagent, and RNA quality was assessed on an Agilent 2100 Bioanalyzer. This clonotype was picked up many times. Its target antigen remains unknown. No much larger clone exists at a distance of one base, and base qualities are not known. V and J lose 1 base and 2 bases, and a span of 11 bases separates them. From the cysteine up to the phenylalanine, the CDR3 has a length of 15 residues. Just the 45-base CDR3 DNA is kept, in frame starting at base 1.

Input material: peripheral blood or thyroid tissue (not recorded which). Recombination connected TRBV12-3 or TRBV12-4 to TRBJ1-2; a tentative D match to TRBD1 spans 5 bases. The TCR was taken from a woman younger than 35 with Graves' hyperthyroidism. Donor details come from another sample of the same person, matched by shared clones. The DNA sequence follows: TGTGCCAGCAGTTTAGGTCGGGGCAACAACTATGGCTACACCTTC. It translates as CASSLGRGNNYGYTF.